This T cell receptor beta chain was observed in a study of blood T cell repertoires in COVID-19. In the study overall: COVID-19 samples, acute and convalescent, were from the United States, Italy and Spain.

Under the authors' procedure: Amplifying reference gene primers gave estimates of nucleated cell counts. Libraries were prepared by immunoSEQ multiplex PCR; TCRdb keeps only in-frame clonotypes and omits some of them. The V and J calls and clone size come from that table; D and trimming were worked out from the DNA. The profile shows 300,000 to 450,000 clones, less than 90% of them singletons. Per the germline V gene, CDR1 is SGHRS and CDR2 is YFSETQ. The CDR3 length is 14 residues. Trimming removed 0 bases from V and 1 base from J, with 7 bases in between. The specimen was PBMCs or T cells enriched from blood (not recorded which). The origin of this receptor is a woman aged 30 to 39 who had recovered from COVID-19. V gene TRBV5-1 combines with J gene TRBJ1-2, with D possibly TRBD1 on 6 matching bases. CDR3 protein: CASSLEDSNYGYTF. The CDR3 DNA is TGCGCCAGCAGCTTGGAGGACAGTAACTATGGCTACACCTTC.